This T cell receptor beta chain was documented in a study of T cells after yellow fever vaccination (dated by TCRdb to about 2019). As for the study more broadly: The SMART-Seq v4 Ultra Low Input RNA kit was used to prepare libraries from fractions with low cell numbers. Two healthy male donors made up the cohort, one aged 18 to 29 years and the other aged 30 to 40 years. Bulk TCR alpha and beta repertoires were sequenced longitudinally to track T-cell clones before and after primary and booster YFV17D yellow fever vaccination. Blood samples were taken at several timepoints before and after primary and secondary immunization, and bulk PBMC replicates and cell subsets were isolated.

The sequencer was an Illumina NovaSeq 6000. TCR cDNA was synthesized by 5'RACE template switching, which introduced a universal primer site and unique molecular identifiers. Priming of cDNA synthesis was performed from both the TCR alpha and TCR beta constant segments. Libraries were amplified in two PCR steps, with sample barcodes and sequencing adapters added in the second step. Sequencing of the libraries was done on either Illumina HiSeq 2500 (2x100 bp) or NovaSeq (2x150 bp). Per the source publication's procedure: MIGEC handled demultiplexing of reads and collapsing into UMI consensus sequences, while MiXCR performed V(D)J alignment. Clonotypes responding to the vaccine were identified with edgeR on replicate PBMC samples, with the criteria of FDR below 0.01 and a log2 fold change above 5 up to day 15. Each bulk clonotype was labeled CD4 or CD8 based on which sequenced repertoire, CD4 or CD8, contained the clonotype at higher abundance. TCRdb trimmed the raw reads at Q25, called clones with MiXCR and kept productive beta chains. For every CDR3 protein sequence, its rows merge into one entry that carries the most common genes and DNA. The V and J calls follow TCRdb's processing rather than the paper's. Across this sample there are 300,000 or so distinct CDR3 sequences, with approximately 10% seen only once. The ten largest clonotypes hold over 3% of the sample.

Compared with germline, V lacks 5 bases and J lacks 0 bases; bases without a gene match: 6. Based on the germline V gene, the CDR1 and CDR2 sequences are SGHRS and YFSETQ. The CDR3, from cysteine to phenylalanine, totals 17 residues. Only CDR3 DNA is held: 51 bases, read in frame from base 1. This clonotype was recorded a few times. This clone's antigen is unknown. It has no much larger one-base neighbor in the sample; base qualities were not kept. Overall study outcomes, separate from this receptor: Compared with the primary T-cell response, the secondary T-cell response was weaker but faster, peaking on day 5 rather than day 15. Most clones expanded after primary vaccination were re-detected after the booster (around 96% of CD4 and 88% of CD8), suggesting broad memory maintenance. A small fraction of clonotypes showed up in both the CD4 and CD8 compartments, probably as a result of convergent recombination. Computational filtering was required because FACS-sorted repertoires could contain abundant contaminating clonotypes from the bulk population. The study included only a couple of donors, which limits how far the findings can be generalized.

The treatment or condition label here, explained by the study, means: live attenuated yellow fever vaccine strain. A standard Ficoll-Paque protocol was used to isolate PBMCs from peripheral blood. Dynabeads CD4 and CD8 positive selection kits were used to isolate the CD4 and CD8 T-cell fractions. TriZol was used to extract RNA from bulk PBMCs, CD4 and CD8 fractions, and dextramer-positive and dextramer-negative fractions. The sample consisted of CD4+ T cells sorted from PBMCs, taken 5 days after the yellow fever booster vaccination. The sequence was obtained from a man between 18 and 35 years old who received the YFV17D yellow fever vaccine. The chain is assembled from TRBV5-1 and TRBJ2-1; the central 12 bases match TRBD2. This receptor carries the CDR3 CASRPSGGGSSYNEQFF. The DNA reads TGCGCCAGCAGGCCTAGCGGGGGGGGAAGCTCCTACAATGAGCAGTTCTTC. Reference TRBV5-1 and TRBJ2-1 proteins supply the regions before and after the CDR3; the full variable domain is: KAGVTQTPRYLIKTRGQQVTLSCSPISGHRSVSWYQQTPGQGLQFLFEYFSETQRNKGNFPGRFSGRQFSNSRSEMNVSTLELGDSALYLCASRPSGGGSSYNEQFFGPGTRLTVL.